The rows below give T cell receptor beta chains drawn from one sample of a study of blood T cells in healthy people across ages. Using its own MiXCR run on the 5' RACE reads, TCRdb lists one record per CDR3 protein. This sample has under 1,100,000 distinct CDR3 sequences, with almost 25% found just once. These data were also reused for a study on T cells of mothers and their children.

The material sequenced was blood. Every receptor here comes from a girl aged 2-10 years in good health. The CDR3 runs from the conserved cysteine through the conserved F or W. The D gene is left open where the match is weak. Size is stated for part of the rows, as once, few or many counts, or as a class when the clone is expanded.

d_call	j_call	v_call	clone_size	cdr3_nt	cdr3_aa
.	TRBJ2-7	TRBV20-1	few	TGCAGTGCTAGAGCCGGCTCCTACGAGCAGTACTTC	CSARAGSYEQYF
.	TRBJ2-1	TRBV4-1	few	TGCGCCAGCAGCCAAGTTGTCGACAATGAGCAGTTCTTC	CASSQVVDNEQFF
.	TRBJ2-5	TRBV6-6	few	TGTGCCAGCAGGTTCCTGCTAGCTGTAGACGAGACCCAGTACTTC	CASRFLLAVDETQYF
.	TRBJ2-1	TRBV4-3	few	TGCGCCAGCAGCCAAGAAATCGGGGCCAGCTCCTACAATGAGCAGTTCTTC	CASSQEIGASSYNEQFF
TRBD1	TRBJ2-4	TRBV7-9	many	TGTGCCAGCAGCTTGGGGACAGCAATAGCCAAAAACATTCAGTACTTC	CASSLGTAIAKNIQYF
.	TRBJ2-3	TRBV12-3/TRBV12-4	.	.	CASSFLAATDTQYF
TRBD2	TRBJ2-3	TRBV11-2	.	TGTGCCAGCAGCCCATTGCGGGGGGGCACAGATACGCAGTATTTT	CASSPLRGGTDTQYF
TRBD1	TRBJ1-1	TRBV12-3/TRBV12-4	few	TGTGCCAGCAGTTTAGGACAGGGTAAGGCTAGACCTGAAGCTTTCTTT	CASSLGQGKARPEAFF
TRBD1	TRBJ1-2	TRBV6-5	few	TGTGCCAGCAGACCGAGGAGGGGGCAAGGCTACACCTTC	CASRPRRGQGYTF
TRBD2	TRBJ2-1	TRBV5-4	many	TGTGCCAGCAGCGGAGCGGGGAATGAGCAGTTCTTC	CASSGAGNEQFF
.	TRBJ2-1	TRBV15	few	TGTGCCACCAGTCGGTCCCGAATGGATGAGCAGTTCTTC	CATSRSRMDEQFF
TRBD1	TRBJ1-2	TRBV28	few	TGTGCCAGCAGTAAGACAGGGCGCACCTATGGCTACACCTTC	CASSKTGRTYGYTF
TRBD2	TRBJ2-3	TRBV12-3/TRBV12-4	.	TGTGCCAGCAGTTTAGAGGTTGCGGGAGGGCCAACAGATACGCAGTATTTT	CASSLEVAGGPTDTQYF
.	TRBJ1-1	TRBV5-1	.	TGCGCCAGCAGCTATGCGGGGGGGGCTATGAACACTGAAGCTTTCTTT	CASSYAGGAMNTEAFF
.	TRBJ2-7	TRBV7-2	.	TGTGCCAGCAGCTTAGTGGCGGGCCCGACCTACGAGCAGTACTTC	CASSLVAGPTYEQYF
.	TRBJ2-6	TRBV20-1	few	TGCAGTGCTAGAGATCCTCTCTCTGGGGCCAACGTCCTGACTTTC	CSARDPLSGANVLTF
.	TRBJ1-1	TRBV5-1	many	TGTGCCAGCAGCTTAGGGTCTGAAGCTTTCTTT	CASSLGSEAFF
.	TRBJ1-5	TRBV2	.	TGTGCCAGCAGGGGCGACAGTAATCAGCCCCAGCATTTT	CASRGDSNQPQHF
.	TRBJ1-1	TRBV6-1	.	TGTGCCAGCAGTGAATTGAGAGGGACTGAAGCTTTCTTT	CASSELRGTEAFF
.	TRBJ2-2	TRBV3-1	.	TGTGCCAGCAGCCAATTAGATAACACCGGGGAGCTGTTTTTT	CASSQLDNTGELFF
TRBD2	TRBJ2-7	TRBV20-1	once	TGCGGACTAGCGGGGTACTACGAGCAGTACTTC	CGLAGYYEQYF
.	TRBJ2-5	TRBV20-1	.	TGCAGTGCTCCAGTAAAACAGGGAATAGAGACCCAGTACTTC	CSAPVKQGIETQYF
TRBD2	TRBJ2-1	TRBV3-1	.	TGTGCCAGCAGCCAAGGTTATATATCCTTCAGCGGGATCGGCTCCTACAATGAGCAGTTCTTC	CASSQGYISFSGIGSYNEQFF
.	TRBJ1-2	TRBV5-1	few	TGCGCCAGCAGCTCGAGCCTCCTGGAAGGCTACACCTTC	CASSSSLLEGYTF
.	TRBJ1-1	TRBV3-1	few	TGTGCCAGCAGCCGGGGAGAGAACACTGAAGCTTTCTTT	CASSRGENTEAFF
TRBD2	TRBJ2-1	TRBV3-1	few	TGTGCCAGCAGCCAAGAGCTCAGCGGGAGTTCTAAGTTCTTC	CASSQELSGSSKFF
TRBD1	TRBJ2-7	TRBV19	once	TGTGCCAGTAGCAGGGACAGGGCCCCTTCCTACGGGCAGTACTTC	CASSRDRAPSYGQYF
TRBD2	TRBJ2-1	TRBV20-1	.	TGCAGTGCTAGAGATCTAGCGGGGTACAATGAGCAGTTCTTC	CSARDLAGYNEQFF
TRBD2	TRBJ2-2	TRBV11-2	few	TGTGCCAGCAGCCCAGACCCCGCCTGGACTATCGGAGCGGGGTCCGGGGAGCTGTTTTTT	CASSPDPAWTIGAGSGELFF
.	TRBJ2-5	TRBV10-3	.	TGTGCCATCGGACCTCGGGAGGAGACCCAGTACTTC	CAIGPREETQYF
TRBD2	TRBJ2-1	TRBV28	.	TGTGCCAGCAGTTTGTCCCTAGCGGTTTACAATGAGCAGTTCTTC	CASSLSLAVYNEQFF
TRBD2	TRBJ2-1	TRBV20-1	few	TGCAGTGCCCCCGGGACTAGCGGGGTCCTGTACAATGAGCAGTTCTTC	CSAPGTSGVLYNEQFF
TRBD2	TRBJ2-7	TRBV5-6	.	TGTGCCAGCAGCTTGGATGGGGCGGGAGACGAGCAGTACTTC	CASSLDGAGDEQYF
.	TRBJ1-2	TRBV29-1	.	TGCAGCGTTGAGTCAGGGGAAGACTATGGCTACACCTTC	CSVESGEDYGYTF
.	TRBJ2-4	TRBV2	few	TGTGCCATGACAGGCTCCAAAAACATTCAGTACTTC	CAMTGSKNIQYF
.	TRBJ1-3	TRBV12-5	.	TGTGCTAGTGACCAAGGAGACAGAAACACCATATATTTT	CASDQGDRNTIYF
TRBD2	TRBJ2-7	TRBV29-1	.	TGCAGCGTTCGCAAAGGACCGCCGAGACTAGCGGAGGAAGACGAATCCTACGAGCAGTACTTC	CSVRKGPPRLAEEDESYEQYF
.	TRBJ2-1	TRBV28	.	TGTGGCCGGGGGCCTTTAGTTTCCTACAATGAGCAGTTCTTC	CGRGPLVSYNEQFF
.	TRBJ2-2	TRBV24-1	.	TGTGCCACCAGTGATCCCCTGGCGGGACACCTTAACACCGGGGAGCTGTTTTTT	CATSDPLAGHLNTGELFF
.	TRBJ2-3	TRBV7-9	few	TGTGCCAGCAGTTCCCTAAGTGCTATGGAAACAGATACGCAGTATTTT	CASSSLSAMETDTQYF
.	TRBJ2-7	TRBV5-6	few	TGTGCCAGCAGCGACCGCGCGTTCTCCTACGAGCAGTACTTC	CASSDRAFSYEQYF
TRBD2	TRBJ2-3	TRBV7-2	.	TGTGCCAGCAGCTTAACTGAGGTCGCGGGGGCAGATACGCAGTATTTT	CASSLTEVAGADTQYF
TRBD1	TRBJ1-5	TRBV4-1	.	TGCGCCAGCAGCCCGACAGGGATACAGCCCCAGCATTTT	CASSPTGIQPQHF
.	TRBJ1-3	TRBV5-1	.	TGCGCCAGCAGCTTGGACGGCGGGCTCGGAAACACCATATATTTT	CASSLDGGLGNTIYF
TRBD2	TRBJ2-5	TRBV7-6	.	TGTGCCAGCAGCTTAGCATTCGATGGACTAGCGGGAGAAACCCAGTACTTC	CASSLAFDGLAGETQYF
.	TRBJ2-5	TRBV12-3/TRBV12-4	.	TGTGCCAGCATCATTAGGGGGGGAGAGACCCAGTACTTC	CASIIRGGETQYF
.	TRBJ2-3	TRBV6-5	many	TGTGCCAGCAGTTTCGCCGGAGATACGCAGTATTTT	CASSFAGDTQYF
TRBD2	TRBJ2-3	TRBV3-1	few	TGTGCCAGCAGCCAAGATCGGAGGCGGGAGGGCCTGAAAGATACGCAGTATTTT	CASSQDRRREGLKDTQYF
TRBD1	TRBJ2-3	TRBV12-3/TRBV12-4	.	TGTGCCAGCAGTTCGGGGACAGAGCTTAGCACAGATACGCAGTATTTT	CASSSGTELSTDTQYF
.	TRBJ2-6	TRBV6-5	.	TGTGCCAGCAGTTACTCTGCAGGGTCAGGCGGCAACGTCCTGACTTTC	CASSYSAGSGGNVLTF
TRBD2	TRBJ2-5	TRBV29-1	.	TGCAGCGTTCCCGGACTAGCGGTGGAGACCCAGTACTTC	CSVPGLAVETQYF
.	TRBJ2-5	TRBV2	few	TGTGCCAGCGCCGATCCGGGACCCTCGGAGACCCAGTACTTC	CASADPGPSETQYF